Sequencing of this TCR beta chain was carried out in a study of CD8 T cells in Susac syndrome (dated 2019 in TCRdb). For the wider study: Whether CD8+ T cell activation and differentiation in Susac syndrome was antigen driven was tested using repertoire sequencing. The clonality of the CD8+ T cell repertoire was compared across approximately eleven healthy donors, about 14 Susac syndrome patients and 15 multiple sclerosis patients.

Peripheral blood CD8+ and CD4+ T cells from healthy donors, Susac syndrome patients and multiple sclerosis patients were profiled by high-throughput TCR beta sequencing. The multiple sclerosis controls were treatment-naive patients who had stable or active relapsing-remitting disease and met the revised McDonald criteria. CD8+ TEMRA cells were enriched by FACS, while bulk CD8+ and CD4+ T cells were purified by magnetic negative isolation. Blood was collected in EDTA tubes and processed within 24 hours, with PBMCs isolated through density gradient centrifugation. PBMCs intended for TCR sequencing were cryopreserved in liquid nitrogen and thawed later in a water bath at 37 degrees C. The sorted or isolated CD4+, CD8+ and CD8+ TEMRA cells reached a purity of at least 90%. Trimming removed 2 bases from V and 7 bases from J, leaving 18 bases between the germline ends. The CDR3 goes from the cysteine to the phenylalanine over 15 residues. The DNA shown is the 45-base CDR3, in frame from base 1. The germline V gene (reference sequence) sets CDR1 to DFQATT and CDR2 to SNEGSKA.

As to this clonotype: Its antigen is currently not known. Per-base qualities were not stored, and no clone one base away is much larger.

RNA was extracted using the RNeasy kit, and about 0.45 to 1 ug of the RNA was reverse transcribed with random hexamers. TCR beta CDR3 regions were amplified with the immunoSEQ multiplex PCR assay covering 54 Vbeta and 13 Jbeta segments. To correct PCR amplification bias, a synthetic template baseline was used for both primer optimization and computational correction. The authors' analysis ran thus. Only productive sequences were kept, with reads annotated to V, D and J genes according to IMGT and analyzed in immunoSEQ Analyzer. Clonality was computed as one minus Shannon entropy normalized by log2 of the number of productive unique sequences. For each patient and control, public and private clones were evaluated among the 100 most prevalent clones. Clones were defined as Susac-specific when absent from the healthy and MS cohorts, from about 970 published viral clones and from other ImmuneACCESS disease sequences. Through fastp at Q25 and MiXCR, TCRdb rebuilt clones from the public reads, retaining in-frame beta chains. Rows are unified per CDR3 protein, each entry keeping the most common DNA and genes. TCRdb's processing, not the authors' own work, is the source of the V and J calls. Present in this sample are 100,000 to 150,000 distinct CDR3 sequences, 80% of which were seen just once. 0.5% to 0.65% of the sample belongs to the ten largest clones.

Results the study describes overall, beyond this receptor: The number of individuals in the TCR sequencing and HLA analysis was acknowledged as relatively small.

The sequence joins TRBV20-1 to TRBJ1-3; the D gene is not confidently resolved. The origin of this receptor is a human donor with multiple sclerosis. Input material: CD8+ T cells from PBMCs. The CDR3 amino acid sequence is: CSARTANLAWNTIYF. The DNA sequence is TGCAGTGCTAGAACCGCTAACCTCGCGTGGAACACCATATATTTT.